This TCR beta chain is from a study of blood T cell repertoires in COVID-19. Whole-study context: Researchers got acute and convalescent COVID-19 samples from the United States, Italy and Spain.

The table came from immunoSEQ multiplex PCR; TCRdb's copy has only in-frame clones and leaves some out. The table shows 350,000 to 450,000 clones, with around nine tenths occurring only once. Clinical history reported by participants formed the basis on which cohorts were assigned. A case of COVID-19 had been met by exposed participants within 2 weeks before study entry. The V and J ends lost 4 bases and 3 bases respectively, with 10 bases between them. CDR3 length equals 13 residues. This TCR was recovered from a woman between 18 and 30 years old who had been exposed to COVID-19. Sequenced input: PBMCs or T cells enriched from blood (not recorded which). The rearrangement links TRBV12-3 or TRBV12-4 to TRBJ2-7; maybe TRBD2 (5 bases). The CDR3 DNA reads TGTGCCAGCAGTTCCGGACTGGTCTACGAGCAGTACTTC. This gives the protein CASSSGLVYEQYF.